The clone carrying this T cell receptor beta chain showed up many times. The data were obtained in a study of T-cell reconstitution after alpha-beta-depleted transplantation in children. Unique molecular identifiers were used in preparing the TCRbeta library. Each CDR3 protein gets one entry after TCRdb re-called the PCR reads with MiXCR. The sample includes around 370,000 distinct CDR3 sequences, about a tenth of them seen just once. The receptor was derived from a human donor who donated a stem cell graft to a child with acute lymphoblastic leukemia. The sequences come from PBMCs from the stem cell graft donor, collected from the stem cell graft.

CDR3 bases: TGCGCCAGCAGCCAAGGACTAGCTTCAGAGACCCAGTACTTC. This translates into CASSQGLASETQYF. This chain joins TRBV4-1 and TRBJ2-5; 7 bases agree with TRBD2. CDR3 size: 14 residues. CDR1 is MGHRA, CDR2 YSYEKL, per germline. Trimming at V came to 1 base and at J to 4 bases, leaving 3 bases not matched to a gene.